Listed here are 31 T cell receptor beta chains from one sample, sequenced in a study of neurological immune-mediated disorders. TCRdb re-called the 5' RACE reads through MiXCR, storing one row per CDR3 protein. Seen here are tens of thousands of distinct CDR3 sequences, approximately 6.2% observed once, and the top ten hold approximately 1.5%. Material for sequencing was CD4+ T cells from blood. These receptor sequences come from a young woman with multiple sclerosis.

Ten or more counts support this clonotype. The chain uses TRBV5-1 and TRBJ2-3; the D gene could be TRBD1 or TRBD2 (5 bases each). This CDR3 region has 16 residues. Per the germline V gene, CDR1 is SGHRS and CDR2 is YFSETQ. Trimming removed 4 bases at V and 5 bases at J, with 20 bases between. Here the CDR3 DNA reads TGCGCCAGCAGCCCCGAGGCAGGGAGAGTCGGAGATACGCAGTATTTT. It is translated as CASSPEAGRVGDTQYF. Together with reference TRBV5-1 and TRBJ2-3, the CDR3 gives the full variable domain: KAGVTQTPRYLIKTRGQQVTLSCSPISGHRSVSWYQQTPGQGLQFLFEYFSETQRNKGNFPGRFSGRQFSNSRSEMNVSTLELGDSALYLCASSPEAGRVGDTQYFGPGTRLTVL.

This clonotype was found a few times. V gene TRBV7-9 combines with J gene TRBJ1-2; 7 bases agree with TRBD1. J gave up 2 bases and V 4 bases, and 7 bases lay outside the gene matches. Germline assignment: CDR1 SEHNR and CDR2 FQNEAQ (reference sequence). The CDR3 extends over 15 amino acids. CDR3 in DNA: TGTGCCAGCAGCTCGGGACAGACACGGAACTATGGCTACACCTTC. Its translation is CASSSGQTRNYGYTF.

This clonotype occurred many times. This chain uses TRBV20-1 with TRBJ1-2; D is possibly TRBD1 (5 bases). CDR3 length: 15 residues. Germline loops: CDR1 DFQATT, CDR2 SNEGSKA (reference sequence). V lost 3 bases, J lost 3 bases, and 17 bases lay in between. CDR3: CSASIPGRADYGYTF. As DNA, the CDR3 is TGCAGTGCTAGTATCCCGGGCAGGGCGGACTATGGCTACACCTTC.

This clonotype was observed at least ten times. The chain uses TRBV5-1 and TRBJ2-2; D unclear. The CDR3 loop spans 15 amino acids. In germline, CDR1 is SGHRS, CDR2 YFSETQ. Trimming removed 0 bases from V and 7 bases from J, with 13 bases in between. The CDR3, as DNA: TGCGCCAGCAGCTTGGACATCCGACCCCTCGGGGAGCTGTTTTTT. This codes for CASSLDIRPLGELFF.

This clonotype was picked up a small number of times. The J gene is TRBJ1-2, the V gene TRBV6-4, with D possibly being TRBD1 (5 bases). CDR1 is MRHNA and CDR2 is SNTAGT in the germline V gene. This CDR3 has 14 residues. V lost 0 bases and J lost 5, with 10 bases in between. The CDR3 DNA reads TGTGCCAGCAGTGACTCCTACAGGTCGTATGGCTACACCTTC. Its protein is CASSDSYRSYGYTF.

This clonotype occurred many times. Relative to the germline gene, one junction end is altered; a read error may explain this. The chain employs TRBV7-8 and TRBJ2-5, with TRBD1 as a possible D gene (5 bases). Germline CDR1 is SGHVS and CDR2 is FQNEAQ. This CDR3 contains 14 residues. CDR3 in amino acids: CASRLDSTQETQYF. As DNA, the CDR3 is TGTGCCAGCAGATTAGACAGTACCCAAGAGACCCAGTACTTC.

This clonotype appeared many times. The rearrangement uses TRBV5-5 and TRBJ2-5; 7 bases match TRBD1. CDR3 length: 16 amino acids. Germline V gives CDR1 SGHKS, CDR2 YYEKEE (reference sequence). After removal of 5 bases from V and 5 bases from J, the junction contained 15 bases not matched to a gene. CDR3 sequence reads: CASRPRGGQTWETQYF. The CDR3, as DNA: TGTGCCAGCAGGCCCCGAGGGGGCCAAACTTGGGAGACCCAGTACTTC.

This clonotype was seen ten or more times. V is TRBV30 and J is TRBJ1-5; D might be TRBD1 (5 bases). The CDR3 spans 16 residues. Trimming shortened V by 3 bases and J by 6 bases, and 21 bases separated the two germline ends. CDR1 is GTSNPN and CDR2 is SVGIG in the germline V gene (reference sequence). In DNA form, the CDR3 reads TGTGCCTGGAGCGGTTCGTCAGGGTCGGTCCGTCAGCCCCAGCATTTT. Translation: CAWSGSSGSVRQPQHF.

This clonotype was seen only a few times. The chain combines TRBV6-7 with TRBJ2-7; D not certain. TRBV6-7 is an ORF, with its function uncertain. This CDR3 contains 12 residues. V was trimmed by 8 bases and J by 3 bases, leaving 11 bases between them. The CDR3 region is CASPRAGYEQYV. The CDR3 nucleotides are TGTGCCAGCCCTCGGGCTGGCTACGAGCAGTACGTC.

With regard to this clonotype: This may be a read error, as it is one base from a much larger clone. J is TRBJ2-3 and V is TRBV6-6; 12 bases line up with TRBD2. Germline values: CDR1 MNHNY, CDR2 SVGAGI (reference sequence). CDR3 length: 16 residues. In DNA form, the CDR3 reads TGTACCAGCAGTTACGGACTAGCGGGATCCACAGATACGCAGTATTTT. As protein: CTSSYGLAGSTDTQYF.

This clonotype was seen at least ten times. The chain joins TRBV29-1 to TRBJ2-1; tentatively, D is TRBD1 (6 bases). Looked up from germline, CDR1 is SQVTM and CDR2 is ANQGSEA. CDR3 length: 14 residues. V shed 4 bases and J shed 3 bases, with 13 bases lying between them. The CDR3 DNA reads as TGCAGCGTTGTTCTGGGGGCCGGCTACAATGAGCAGTTCTTC. Protein sequence: CSVVLGAGYNEQFF.

This clonotype occurred many times. J is TRBJ1-1 and V is TRBV6-5; no definite D call. The CDR3 has 13 residues. Trimming removed 8 bases at V and 2 bases at J, with 12 bases between. Per germline, CDR1 MNHEY and CDR2 SVGAGI. This CDR3 is CASGRGANTEAFF. CDR3 coding DNA: TGTGCCAGCGGAAGAGGAGCTAACACTGAAGCTTTCTTT.

This clonotype turned up a few times. The V gene is TRBV20-1, the J gene TRBJ1-5; 7 bases are a match to TRBD1. Trimming took 0 bases from V and 3 from J; bases not matched to a gene: 2. This CDR3 contains 14 residues. Germline values: CDR1 DFQATT, CDR2 SNEGSKA (reference sequence). CDR3 in DNA: TGCAGTGCTAGAGAAGGGACAGACAATCAGCCCCAGCATTTT. This translates into CSAREGTDNQPQHF.

At least ten counts were recorded for this clonotype. V usage is TRBV7-8 and J usage is TRBJ2-6, with 8 bases that match TRBD1. The CDR3 loop spans 14 amino acids. The germline CDR1 and CDR2 sequences are SGHVS and FQNEAQ. The CDR3 loop reads CAGRGRSGANVLTF. Written as DNA, the CDR3 is TGTGCGGGCAGGGGGCGCTCTGGGGCCAACGTCCTGACTTTC. Full variable domain (remainder filled in from reference TRBV7-8 and TRBJ2-6): GAGVSQSPRYKVAKRGQDVALRCDPISGHVSLFWYQQALGQGPEFLTYFQNEAQLDKSGLPSDRFFAERPEGSVSTLKIQRTQQEDSAVYLCAGRGRSGANVLTFGAGSRLTVL.

This clonotype was recorded at least ten times. V gene TRBV5-1 combines with J gene TRBJ2-7; D may be TRBD1 or TRBD2 (6 bases each). Germline V lookup: CDR1 SGHRS, CDR2 YFSETQ. Trimming stripped 4 bases from V and 3 bases from J, with 23 bases between. The CDR3 is 17 residues long. DNA of the CDR3: TGCGCCAGCAGCGGCGGATTAAACGGGGGCTCTGGCTACGAGCAGTACTTC. It encodes CASSGGLNGGSGYEQYF.

This clonotype was seen repeatedly, ten times or more. The chain couples TRBV7-2 to TRBJ2-7; 7 bases agree with TRBD1. CDR1 is SGHTA, CDR2 FQGNSA, per germline. There are 14 residues in the CDR3. Trimming took 5 bases from V and 3 from J; bases not matched to a gene: 7. Here the CDR3 reads CASSPNRDSYEQYF. DNA of the CDR3: TGTGCCAGCAGCCCTAACCGGGACAGCTACGAGCAGTACTTC.

This clonotype has at least ten counts. The V gene is TRBV20-1, the J gene TRBJ2-3, with D possibly matching TRBD2 (6 bases). The CDR3 has 18 amino acids. V was cut by 1 base and J by 0 bases, with 20 bases left in between. Germline CDR1 and CDR2: DFQATT and SNEGSKA (reference sequence). Written as DNA, the CDR3 is TGCAGTGCTAGAGGCGGGGCGGGGTCACCCAGTAGCACAGATACGCAGTATTTT. Encoded protein: CSARGGAGSPSSTDTQYF.

The sample holds many counts of this clonotype. This chain links TRBV20-1 with TRBJ1-1; the D gene is possibly TRBD1 (6 bases). The CDR3 is made up of 12 amino acids. With 6 bases removed from V and 4 bases from J, the gap between germline ends came to 12 bases. Germline V gene data show CDR1 as DFQATT and CDR2 as SNEGSKA (reference sequence). The CDR3 DNA sequence: TGCAGTGCCAGGGACAACCCCACTGAAGCTTTCTTT. Its protein product is CSARDNPTEAFF.

This clonotype was picked up many times. This sequence joins TRBV10-3 and TRBJ1-2; the match to TRBD1 covers 8 bases. Germline CDR1 and CDR2: ENHRY and SYGVKD. The CDR3 totals 14 residues. V shed 4 bases and J 4 bases; nucleotides not matched to a gene: 5. The CDR3 DNA reads as TGTGCCATCAGTGGCAGGGGGCATTTCTATGGCTACACCTTC. This codes for CAISGRGHFYGYTF.

The table lists this clonotype with many counts. The V and J genes are TRBV12-3 or TRBV12-4 and TRBJ1-1, with D hard to call. V was clipped by 5 bases and J by 3 bases, with 10 bases between them. The CDR3 covers 13 residues. The CDR3 DNA reads as TGTGCCAGCAGTACCGCCGGGCACACTGAAGCTTTCTTT. Translating gives CASSTAGHTEAFF.

This clonotype occurred many times. The V and J genes are TRBV7-2 and TRBJ2-4; 7 bases map to TRBD2. J gave up 7 bases and V 5 bases, and 8 bases lay outside the gene matches. CDR1 and CDR2 from the germline V gene are SGHTA and FQGNSA. The CDR3 runs 14 residues. CDR3 residues: CASSPTAGENIQYF. CDR3 DNA: TGTGCCAGCAGCCCTACGGCGGGAGAGAACATTCAGTACTTC.

This clonotype was seen repeatedly, ten times or more. The gene calls are TRBV2 and TRBJ2-5; perhaps TRBD2 as D (6 bases). The germline gives CDR1 SNHLY, CDR2 FYNNEI. This CDR3 has 12 amino acids. Between the trimmed V and J ends, which lost 8 bases and 5 bases, there was a span of 12 bases. CDR3 amino acids: CASGGSRETQYF. The CDR3 coding sequence is TGTGCCAGCGGGGGGTCGCGGGAGACCCAGTACTTC. Looking up the rest from reference TRBV2 and TRBJ2-5 gives the full variable domain: EPEVTQTPSHQVTQMGQEVILRCVPISNHLYFYWYRQILGQKVEFLVSFYNNEISEKSEIFDDQFSVERPDGSNFTLKIRSTKLEDSAMYFCASGGSRETQYFGPGTRLLVL.

In this sample, this clonotype turned up many times. The rearrangement joins TRBV9 to TRBJ2-1; 9 bases agree with TRBD2. CDR1 and CDR2 from the germline V gene are SGDLS and YYNGEE. V shed 2 bases, J shed 8 bases, and the junction held 11 bases outside the gene matches. The CDR3 contains 16 residues. CDR3 sequence: CASSVGTSRRLDEQFF. In DNA, the CDR3 is TGTGCCAGCAGCGTTGGGACTAGCAGACGCCTGGATGAGCAGTTCTTC.

This clonotype appeared many times. This chain links TRBV20-1 with TRBJ2-1, with 8 positions matching TRBD2. CDR1 is DFQATT, CDR2 SNEGSKA, per germline (reference sequence). The CDR3 extends over 16 amino acids. V shed 1 base, J shed 1 base, and the junction held 6 bases outside the gene matches. The DNA for the CDR3 is TGCAGTGCTAGAGTTCCGGGAGGGGTATCCTACAATGAGCAGTTCTTC. Amino acids: CSARVPGGVSYNEQFF.

This clonotype was seen repeatedly, ten times or more. This chain uses TRBV5-1 with TRBJ2-3; TRBD2 is a possible D gene (6 bases). Trimming took off 0 bases at V and 2 bases at J, with 13 bases between the two ends. The germline V gene encodes CDR1 SGHRS and CDR2 YFSETQ. CDR3 size: 16 residues. The CDR3 region is CASSLGNGGITDTQYF. The CDR3 coding sequence is TGCGCCAGCAGCTTGGGTAACGGGGGAATCACAGATACGCAGTATTTT.

This clonotype was found many times. This chain connects TRBV7-2 to TRBJ2-1, with TRBD2 as a possible D gene (5 bases). CDR3 size: 12 residues. V was shortened by 2 bases and J by 15 bases, with 14 bases between the two germline ends. Germline V gene sequence: CDR1 SGHTA, CDR2 FQGNSA. CDR3 in amino acids: CASSLTGKEGFF. The CDR3 bases are TGTGCCAGCAGCTTAACGGGGAAGGAAGGGTTCTTC.

This clonotype was detected only a few times. The chain has TRBV19 and TRBJ1-1, with 10 bases lining up with TRBD1. This CDR3 spans 15 amino acids. The trim removed 7 bases at V and 6 bases at J, leaving 11 bases unmatched. The germline V gene has CDR1 LNHDA and CDR2 SQIVND (reference sequence). CDR3 nucleotide sequence: TGTGCCAGTATATACCCGTTCGGGACAGGGGCTGAAGCTTTCTTT. Translating it yields CASIYPFGTGAEAFF.

The rearrangement links TRBV7-6 to TRBJ2-1; 10 nucleotides line up with TRBD2. The CDR3 totals 17 residues. CDR1 SGHVS and CDR2 FNYEAQ come from the germline V gene. V was pared by 5 bases and J by 4 bases, with 11 bases of the junction left unmatched. CDR3 amino acids: CASSHRAGTSVYNEQFF. CDR3 bases: TGTGCCAGCAGCCATAGGGCCGGGACTAGCGTATACAATGAGCAGTTCTTC.

This clonotype occurred many times. V and J are TRBV6-6 and TRBJ2-5; no clear D. The CDR3 consists of 13 residues. V lost 2 bases and J lost 3, with 7 bases in between. Germline CDR1 MNHNY, CDR2 SVGAGI (reference sequence). CDR3 loop: CASSYGTEETQYF. CDR3 DNA: TGTGCCAGCAGTTACGGAACCGAAGAGACCCAGTACTTC.

The chain uses TRBV5-1 and TRBJ2-7; 9 bases are a match to TRBD2. V shed 3 bases and J 2 bases; nucleotides not matched to a gene: 12. CDR1 is SGHRS and CDR2 is YFSETQ in the germline V gene. The length of the CDR3 is 17 residues. As DNA, the CDR3 is TGCGCCAGCAGCTCCAATCTAGCGGGGATAGGTCCCTACGAGCAGTACTTC. Translation: CASSSNLAGIGPYEQYF. Using reference TRBV5-1 and TRBJ2-7 for the parts outside the CDR3, the full variable domain is KAGVTQTPRYLIKTRGQQVTLSCSPISGHRSVSWYQQTPGQGLQFLFEYFSETQRNKGNFPGRFSGRQFSNSRSEMNVSTLELGDSALYLCASSSNLAGIGPYEQYFGPGTRLTVT.

This clonotype was seen repeatedly, ten times or more. The rearrangement uses TRBV20-1 and TRBJ1-5; D gene uncertain. The CDR3 is 14 amino acids. Deletions cut 5 bases from V and 0 bases from J, with 11 bases between. Germline V gene data show CDR1 as DFQATT and CDR2 as SNEGSKA (reference sequence). For the CDR3, the DNA is TGCAGTGCTGCGGTGGATAATAGCAATCAGCCCCAGCATTTT. Its protein is CSAAVDNSNQPQHF.